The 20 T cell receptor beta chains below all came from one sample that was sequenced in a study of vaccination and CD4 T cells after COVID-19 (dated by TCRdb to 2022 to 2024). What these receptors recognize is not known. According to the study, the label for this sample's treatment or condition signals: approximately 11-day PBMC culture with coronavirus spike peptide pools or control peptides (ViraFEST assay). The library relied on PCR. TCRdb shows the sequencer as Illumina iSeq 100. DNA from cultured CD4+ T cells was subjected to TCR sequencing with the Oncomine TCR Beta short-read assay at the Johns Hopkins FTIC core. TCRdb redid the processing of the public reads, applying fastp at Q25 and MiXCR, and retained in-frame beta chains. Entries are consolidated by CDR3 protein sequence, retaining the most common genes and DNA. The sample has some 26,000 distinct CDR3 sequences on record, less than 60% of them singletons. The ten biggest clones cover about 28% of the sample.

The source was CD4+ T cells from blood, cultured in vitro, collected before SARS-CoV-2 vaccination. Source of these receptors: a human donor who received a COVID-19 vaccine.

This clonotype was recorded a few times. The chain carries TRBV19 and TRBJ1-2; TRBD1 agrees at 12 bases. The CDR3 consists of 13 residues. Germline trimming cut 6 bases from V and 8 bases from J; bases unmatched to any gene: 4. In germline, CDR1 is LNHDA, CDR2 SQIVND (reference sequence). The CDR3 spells CASSSGTGGGYTF. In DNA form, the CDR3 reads TGTGCCAGTAGCTCCGGGACAGGGGGCGGCTACACCTTC.

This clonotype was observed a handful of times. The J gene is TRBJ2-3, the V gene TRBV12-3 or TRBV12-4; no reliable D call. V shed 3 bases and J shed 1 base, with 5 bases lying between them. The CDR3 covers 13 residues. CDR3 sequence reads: CASSLVGTDTQYF. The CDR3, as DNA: TGTGCCAGCAGTTTGGTCGGCACAGATACGCAGTATTTT.

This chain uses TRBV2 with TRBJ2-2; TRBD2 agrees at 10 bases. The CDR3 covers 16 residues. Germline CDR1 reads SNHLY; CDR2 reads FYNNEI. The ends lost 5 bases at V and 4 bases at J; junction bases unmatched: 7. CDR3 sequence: CASSPRSSGGTGELFF. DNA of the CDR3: TGTGCCAGCAGTCCCAGATCTAGCGGGGGCACCGGGGAGCTGTTTTTT.

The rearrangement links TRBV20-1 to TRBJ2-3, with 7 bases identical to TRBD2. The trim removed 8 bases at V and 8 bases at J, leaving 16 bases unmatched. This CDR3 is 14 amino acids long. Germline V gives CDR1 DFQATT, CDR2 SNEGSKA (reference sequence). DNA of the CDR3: TGCAGTCCACTCAGCGGGGTAGAAACGGGTACGCAGTATTTT. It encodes CSPLSGVETGTQYF.

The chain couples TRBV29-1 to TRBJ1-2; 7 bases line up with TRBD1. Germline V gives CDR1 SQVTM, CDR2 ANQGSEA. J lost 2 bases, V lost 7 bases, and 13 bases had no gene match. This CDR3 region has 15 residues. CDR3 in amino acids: CSAHTRGNLNYGYTF. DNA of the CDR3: TGCAGCGCTCACACCAGGGGGAATCTAAACTATGGCTACACCTTC.

The CDR3 DNA is TGTGCCAGCAGTTCGGGGACAGGGATTCGGTATGGCTACACCTTC. Translating gives CASSSGTGIRYGYTF. The chain uses TRBV7-9 and TRBJ1-2; TRBD1 matches at 9 bases. Trimming took 6 bases from V and 5 from J; bases not matched to a gene: 10. Germline CDR1 is SEHNR and CDR2 is FQNEAQ (reference sequence). CDR3 length equals 15 residues.

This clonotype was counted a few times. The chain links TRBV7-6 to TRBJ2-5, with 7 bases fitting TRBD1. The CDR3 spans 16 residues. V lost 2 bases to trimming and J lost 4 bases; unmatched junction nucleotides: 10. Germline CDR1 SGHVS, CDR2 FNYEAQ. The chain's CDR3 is CASSLTGRQGSETQYF. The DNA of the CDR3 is TGTGCCAGCAGCTTAACCGGCCGACAGGGATCAGAGACCCAGTACTTC.

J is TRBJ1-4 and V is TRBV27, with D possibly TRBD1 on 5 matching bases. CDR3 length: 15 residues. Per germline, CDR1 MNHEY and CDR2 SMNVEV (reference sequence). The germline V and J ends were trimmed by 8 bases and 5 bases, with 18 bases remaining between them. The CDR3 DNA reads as TGTGCCAGCCAGTCCCTGGGACGGGGGAATGAAAAACTGTTTTTT. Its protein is CASQSLGRGNEKLFF.

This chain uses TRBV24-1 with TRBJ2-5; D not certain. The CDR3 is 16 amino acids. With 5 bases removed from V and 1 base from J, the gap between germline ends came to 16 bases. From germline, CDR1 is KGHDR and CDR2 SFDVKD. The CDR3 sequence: CATSVVTMGFQETQYF. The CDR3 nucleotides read TGTGCCACCAGTGTAGTCACCATGGGTTTCCAAGAGACCCAGTACTTC.

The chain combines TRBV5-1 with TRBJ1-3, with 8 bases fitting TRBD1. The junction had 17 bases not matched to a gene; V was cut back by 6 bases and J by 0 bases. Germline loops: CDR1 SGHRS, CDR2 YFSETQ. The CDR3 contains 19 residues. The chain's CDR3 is CASNTYPSGQGYSGNTIYF. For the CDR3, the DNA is TGCGCCAGCAACACCTACCCCTCCGGACAGGGCTACTCTGGAAACACCATATATTTT. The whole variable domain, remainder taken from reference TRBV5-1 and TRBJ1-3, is KAGVTQTPRYLIKTRGQQVTLSCSPISGHRSVSWYQQTPGQGLQFLFEYFSETQRNKGNFPGRFSGRQFSNSRSEMNVSTLELGDSALYLCASNTYPSGQGYSGNTIYFGEGSWLTVV.

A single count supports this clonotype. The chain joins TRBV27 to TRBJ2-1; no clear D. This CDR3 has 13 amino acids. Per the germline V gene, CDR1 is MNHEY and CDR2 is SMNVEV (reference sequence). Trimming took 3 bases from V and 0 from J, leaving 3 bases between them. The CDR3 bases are TGTGCCAGCAGTTTGAGCTCCTACAATGAGCAGTTCTTC. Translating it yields CASSLSSYNEQFF.

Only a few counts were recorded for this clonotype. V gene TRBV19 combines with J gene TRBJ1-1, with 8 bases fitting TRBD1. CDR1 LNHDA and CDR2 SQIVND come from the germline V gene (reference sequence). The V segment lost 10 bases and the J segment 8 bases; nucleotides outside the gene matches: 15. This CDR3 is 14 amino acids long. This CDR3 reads CATGQGGRGAEAFF. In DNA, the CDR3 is TGTGCCACCGGACAGGGAGGAAGAGGAGCCGAAGCTTTCTTT.

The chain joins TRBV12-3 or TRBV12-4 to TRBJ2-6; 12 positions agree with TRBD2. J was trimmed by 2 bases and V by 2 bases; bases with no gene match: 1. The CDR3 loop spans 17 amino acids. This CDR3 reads CASSLTSGGTGANVLTF. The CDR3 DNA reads TGTGCCAGCAGTTTAACTAGCGGGGGGACTGGGGCCAACGTCCTGACTTTC.

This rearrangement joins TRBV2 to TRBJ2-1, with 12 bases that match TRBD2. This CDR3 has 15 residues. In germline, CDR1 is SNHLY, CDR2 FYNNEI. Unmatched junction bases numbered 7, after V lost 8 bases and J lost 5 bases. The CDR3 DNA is TGTGCCAGCGCAAGACTAGCGGGGGCCCACAATGAGCAGTTCTTC. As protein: CASARLAGAHNEQFF.

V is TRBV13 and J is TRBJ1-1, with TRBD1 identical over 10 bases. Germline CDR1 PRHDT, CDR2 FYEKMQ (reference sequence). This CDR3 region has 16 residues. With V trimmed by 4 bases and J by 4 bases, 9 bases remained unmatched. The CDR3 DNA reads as TGTGCCAGCAGCTCTCTGGGACAGGGGTTGAGCACTGAAGCTTTCTTT. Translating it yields CASSSLGQGLSTEAFF. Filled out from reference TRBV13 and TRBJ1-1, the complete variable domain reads AAGVIQSPRHLIKEKRETATLKCYPIPRHDTVYWYQQGPGQDPQFLISFYEKMQSDKGSIPDRFSAQQFSDYHSELNMSSLELGDSALYFCASSSLGQGLSTEAFFGQGTRLTVV.

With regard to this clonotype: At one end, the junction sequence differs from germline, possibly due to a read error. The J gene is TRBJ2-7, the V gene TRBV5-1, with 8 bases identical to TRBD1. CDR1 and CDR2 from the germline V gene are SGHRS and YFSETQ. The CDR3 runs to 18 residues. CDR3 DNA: TGCGCCAGCAGATTGGGGGAGACCAGGGGGCGAGTACCTTACGAGCAGTACTTC. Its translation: CASRLGETRGRVPYEQYF.

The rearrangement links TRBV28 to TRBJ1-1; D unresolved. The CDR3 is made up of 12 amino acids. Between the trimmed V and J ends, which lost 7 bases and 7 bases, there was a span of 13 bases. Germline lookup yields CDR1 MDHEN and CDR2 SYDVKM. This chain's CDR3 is CASTFRRVEAFF. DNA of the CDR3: TGTGCCAGCACCTTTCGGAGGGTTGAAGCTTTCTTT.

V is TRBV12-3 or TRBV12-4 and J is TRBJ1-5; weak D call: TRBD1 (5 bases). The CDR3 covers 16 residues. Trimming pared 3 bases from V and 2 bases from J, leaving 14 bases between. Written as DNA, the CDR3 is TGTGCCAGCAGTTTCGGGACCGCGGGAGGCAATCAGCCCCAGCATTTT. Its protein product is CASSFGTAGGNQPQHF.

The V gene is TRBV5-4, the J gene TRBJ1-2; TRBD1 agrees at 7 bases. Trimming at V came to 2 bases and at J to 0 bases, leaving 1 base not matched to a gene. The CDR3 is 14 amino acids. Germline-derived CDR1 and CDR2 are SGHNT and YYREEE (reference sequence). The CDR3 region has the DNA TGTGCCAGCAGCTTTGGGACAGCTAACTATGGCTACACCTTC. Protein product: CASSFGTANYGYTF.

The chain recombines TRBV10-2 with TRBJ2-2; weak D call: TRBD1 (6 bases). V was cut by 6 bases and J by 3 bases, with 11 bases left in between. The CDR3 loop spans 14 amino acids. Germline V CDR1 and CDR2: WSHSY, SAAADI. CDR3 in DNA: TGCGCCAGCAGAAGCTACAGGGACACCGGGGAGCTGTTTTTT. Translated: CASRSYRDTGELFF.